The sequence of this T cell receptor (beta chain) was determined in a study of control samples from healthy donors and cancer patients. Trimming took off 4 bases at V and 2 bases at J, with 9 bases between the two ends. The CDR3 is 13 amino acids. Germline assignment: CDR1 GTSNPN and CDR2 SVGIG (reference sequence). Assay used: immunoSEQ multiplex PCR; TCRdb lists only in-frame clones, some missing. The sample shows 120,000 or so clones, roughly 91% of them seen only once. The rearrangement uses TRBV30 and TRBJ1-3, with D uncertain. The sequence derives from a man aged 35 to 55 in good health. Specimen: blood. Here the CDR3 reads CAWNRGPGNTIYF. The CDR3 nucleotides are TGTGCCTGGAACCGCGGCCCTGGAAACACCATATATTTT.